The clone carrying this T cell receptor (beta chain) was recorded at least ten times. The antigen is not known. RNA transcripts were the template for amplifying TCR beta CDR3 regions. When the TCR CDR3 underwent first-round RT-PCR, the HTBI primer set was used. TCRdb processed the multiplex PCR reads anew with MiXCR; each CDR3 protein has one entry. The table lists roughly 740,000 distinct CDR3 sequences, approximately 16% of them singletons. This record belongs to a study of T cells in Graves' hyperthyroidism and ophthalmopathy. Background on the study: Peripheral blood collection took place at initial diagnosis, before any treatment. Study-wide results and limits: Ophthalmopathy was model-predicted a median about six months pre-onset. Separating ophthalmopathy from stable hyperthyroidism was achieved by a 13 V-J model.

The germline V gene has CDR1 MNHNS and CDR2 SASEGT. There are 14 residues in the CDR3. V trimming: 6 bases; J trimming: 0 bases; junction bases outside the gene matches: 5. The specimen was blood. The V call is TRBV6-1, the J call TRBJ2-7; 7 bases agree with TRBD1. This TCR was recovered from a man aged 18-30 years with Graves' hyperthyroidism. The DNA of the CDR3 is TGTGCCAGCAGCCCCCGGGACAGCTCCTACGAGCAGTACTTC. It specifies CASSPRDSSYEQYF.